This T cell receptor (beta chain) was retrieved from a study of graft-versus-host responses after intestinal transplantation. Study context: Transplants were multivisceral, liver-intestinal, or isolated intestinal. All recipients got anti-thymocyte globulin induction, then tacrolimus and steroids for around three years.

This table comes from immunoSEQ multiplex PCR, and its TCRdb copy is limited to in-frame clones, with some not included. The sample has 85,000 to 100,000 clones; more than 85% are singletons. Study-level points and caveats: Early HvG declines after transplant were associated with peak circulating GvH clone levels. Recipient marrow held GvH clones, some first seen in ileum or blood.

As concerns this clone: Its antigen is still unknown.

This CDR3 is 14 amino acids long. The germline V and J ends were trimmed by 7 bases and 9 bases, with 16 bases remaining between them. Germline V gene data show CDR1 as LNHDA and CDR2 as SQIVND (reference sequence). V is TRBV19 and J is TRBJ1-6; D unclear. The TCR originated in a human donor who received an intestinal transplant. This specimen was unstimulated CD4+ T cells sorted from spleen or lymph node cells, taken before intestinal transplant. DNA of the CDR3: TGTGCCAGTACTGGGGAGGCGTTAGGTTCACCCCTCCACTTT. It yields the protein CASTGEALGSPLHF.